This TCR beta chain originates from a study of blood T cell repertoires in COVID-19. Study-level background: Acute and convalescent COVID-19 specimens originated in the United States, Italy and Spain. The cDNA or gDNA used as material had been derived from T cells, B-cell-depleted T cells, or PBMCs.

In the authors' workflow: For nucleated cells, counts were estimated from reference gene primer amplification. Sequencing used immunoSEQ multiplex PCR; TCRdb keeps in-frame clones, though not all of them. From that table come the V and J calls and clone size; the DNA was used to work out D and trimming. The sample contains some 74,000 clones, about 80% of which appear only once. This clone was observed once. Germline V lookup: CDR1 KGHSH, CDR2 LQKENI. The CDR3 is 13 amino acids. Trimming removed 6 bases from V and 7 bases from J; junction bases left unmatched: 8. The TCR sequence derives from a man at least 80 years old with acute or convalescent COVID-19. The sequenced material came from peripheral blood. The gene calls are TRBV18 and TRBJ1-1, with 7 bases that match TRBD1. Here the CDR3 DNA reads TGTGCCAGCTCGTCTTCTGGGGACAGTGAAGCTTTCTTT. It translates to CASSSSGDSEAFF.